Given below is one T cell receptor (beta chain) in context. The sample originates from a study of blood T cell repertoires in COVID-19. Study-level background: Sites across the United States, Italy and Spain contributed samples from acute and convalescent COVID-19. The analysed material was cDNA or gDNA that came from T cells, B-cell-depleted T cells, or PBMCs.

Study processing details: Amplification with reference gene primers provided the estimates of nucleated cell counts. Assay used: immunoSEQ multiplex PCR; TCRdb lists only in-frame clones, some missing. The V and J calls and clone size are taken from that table; D and trimming were inferred from the DNA. The sample consists of about 190,000 clones, around nine tenths of them appearing once. The length of the CDR3 is 14 residues. Germline-derived CDR1 and CDR2 are SGHRS and YFSETQ. V was trimmed by 4 bases and J by 7 bases, leaving 16 bases between them. The specimen sequenced was peripheral blood. The chain carries TRBV5-1 and TRBJ2-3; D perhaps matches TRBD2 (5 bases). The TCR sequence derives from a man aged 25 to 40 with acute or convalescent COVID-19. The CDR3 reads CASSPDSPSNTQYF. In DNA form, the CDR3 reads TGCGCCAGCAGCCCGGACTCCCCGTCAAATACGCAGTATTTT.